The clone carrying this T cell receptor beta chain was observed many times. Its antigen is undetermined. This record comes from a study of Graves' ophthalmopathy and Graves' hyperthyroidism. For the study at large: Prior to any treatment, peripheral blood was collected at the time of initial diagnosis. Regarding the study as a whole: Blood contained most expanded thyroid clonotypes exceeding 0.001 frequency. The model achieved about 67% sensitivity and 72.22% specificity for ophthalmopathy progression.

Losses at the gene ends were 1 base for V and 7 bases for J; bases not matched to a gene: 10. The CDR3 spans 14 residues. Per germline, CDR1 DFQATT and CDR2 SNEGSKA (reference sequence). Researchers turned away patients with other autoimmune diseases, uncontrolled infections, pregnancy or lactation. Amplified TCR beta CDR3 regions were obtained using RNA transcripts as template. A first-round RT-PCR used HTBI primers, followed by a second-round multiplex PCR. Using its own MiXCR run on the multiplex PCR reads, TCRdb lists one record per CDR3 protein. The table has roughly 350,000 distinct CDR3 sequences, 17% seen once.

The sample comprised peripheral blood. V and J are TRBV20-1 and TRBJ2-7, with TRBD1 matching over 7 bases. The clonotype was recovered from an adult woman with stable Graves' hyperthyroidism. CDR3 in amino acids: CSARVGQPLREQYF. CDR3 coding DNA: TGCAGTGCTAGAGTGGGACAGCCTCTTCGAGAGCAGTACTTC.